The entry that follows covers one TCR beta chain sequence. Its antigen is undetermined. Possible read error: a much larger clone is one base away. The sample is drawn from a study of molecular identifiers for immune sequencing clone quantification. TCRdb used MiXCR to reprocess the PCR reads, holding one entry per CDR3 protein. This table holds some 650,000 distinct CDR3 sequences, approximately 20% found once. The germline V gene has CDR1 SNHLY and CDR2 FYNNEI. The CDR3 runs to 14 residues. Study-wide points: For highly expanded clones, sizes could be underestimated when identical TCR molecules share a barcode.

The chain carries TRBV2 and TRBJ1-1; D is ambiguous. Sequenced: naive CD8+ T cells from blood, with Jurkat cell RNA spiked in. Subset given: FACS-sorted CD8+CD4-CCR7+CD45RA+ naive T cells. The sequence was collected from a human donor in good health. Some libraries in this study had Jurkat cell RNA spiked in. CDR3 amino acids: CASSEWEGDTEASF. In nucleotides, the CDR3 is TGTGCCAGCAGTGAATGGGAGGGAGACACTGAAGCTTCCTTT.